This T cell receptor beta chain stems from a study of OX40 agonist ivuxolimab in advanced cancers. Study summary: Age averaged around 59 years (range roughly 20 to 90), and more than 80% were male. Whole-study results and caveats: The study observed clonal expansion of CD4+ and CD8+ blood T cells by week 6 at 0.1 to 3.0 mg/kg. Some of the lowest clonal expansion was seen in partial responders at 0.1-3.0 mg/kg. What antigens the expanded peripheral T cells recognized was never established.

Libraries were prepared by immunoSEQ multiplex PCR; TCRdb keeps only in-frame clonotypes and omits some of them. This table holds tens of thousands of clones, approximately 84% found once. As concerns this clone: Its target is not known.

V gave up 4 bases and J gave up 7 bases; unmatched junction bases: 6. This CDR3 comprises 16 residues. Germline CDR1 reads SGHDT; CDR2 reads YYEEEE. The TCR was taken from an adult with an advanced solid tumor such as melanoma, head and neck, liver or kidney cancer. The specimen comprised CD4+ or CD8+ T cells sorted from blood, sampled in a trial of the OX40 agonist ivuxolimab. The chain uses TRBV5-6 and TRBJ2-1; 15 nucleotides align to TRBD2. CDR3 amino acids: CASSPPGLAGGNEQFF. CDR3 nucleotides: TGTGCCAGCAGCCCCCCTGGACTAGCGGGGGGGAATGAGCAGTTCTTC.